This T cell receptor beta chain derives from a study of blood T cell repertoires in COVID-19. Study at large: Sites across the United States, Italy and Spain contributed samples from acute and convalescent COVID-19. PBMCs, B-cell-depleted T cells, or T cells provided the cDNA or gDNA that made up the material.

The table came from immunoSEQ multiplex PCR; TCRdb's copy has only in-frame clones and leaves some out. The sample shows about 230,000 clones, around 83% of them seen only once. The CDR3 extends over 15 amino acids. In germline, CDR1 is MNHEY, CDR2 SMNVEV (reference sequence). V lost 6 bases and J 7 bases, leaving 16 bases between the germline ends. The TCR was taken from a woman aged 50 to 60 with acute or convalescent COVID-19. The source material was peripheral blood. The rearrangement uses TRBV27 and TRBJ1-6; tentatively, D is TRBD1 (5 bases). The CDR3 sequence is CASSRGTGRNSPLHF. CDR3 nucleotides: TGTGCCAGCAGCCGGGGGACGGGAAGAAATTCACCCCTCCACTTT.